The sample holds a few counts of the clone carrying this T cell receptor (beta chain). Template switching introduced a universal primer site, and the cDNA bore unique molecular identifiers. TCRdb re-called the 5' RACE reads through MiXCR, storing one row per CDR3 protein. The table has some 1,600,000 distinct CDR3 sequences, less than 40% seen once. These data are taken from a study of identical twins. V was clipped by 2 bases and J by 4 bases, with 16 bases between them. Germline CDR1 MNHNS, CDR2 SASEGT. This CDR3 comprises 16 residues. The clonotype was recovered from a newborn girl in good health. The rearrangement links TRBV6-1 to TRBJ2-3, with D hard to call. The sequencing input was cord blood. This CDR3 reads CASSERVGSTADTQYF. The CDR3 DNA is TGTGCCAGCAGTGAACGGGTCGGGTCTACCGCAGATACGCAGTATTTT.